The 13 T cell receptor beta chains listed next were all sequenced from one sample in a study of vaccination effects on CD4 cells after COVID-19. The antigens of these receptors remain unknown. ViraFEST used viral peptide pools to expand antigen-specific CD4+ T cells before sequencing. The culture ran for roughly 10 days before CD4+ T cells were isolated. Two doses of either BNT162b2 or mRNA-1273 were given to each participant. Method: immunoSEQ multiplex PCR; TCRdb's copy keeps in-frame clones and lacks some. The sample shows more than 25,000 clones, roughly four fifths of them seen only once. Sequenced here: CD4+ T cells from PBMCs cultured with HCoV-229E spike peptides, sampled after COVID-19 vaccination. These receptors were collected from a human donor who received a COVID-19 vaccine.

V is TRBV5-1 and J is TRBJ1-6; 7 bases align to TRBD1. CDR3 size: 18 residues. V was clipped by 4 bases and J by 3 bases; unmatched bases: 13. Looked up from germline, CDR1 is SGHRS and CDR2 is YFSETQ. The CDR3 spells CASSPRTGLRLYNSPLHF. The CDR3 region has the DNA TGCGCCAGCAGCCCACGGACAGGCCTCCGCCTCTATAATTCACCCCTCCACTTT.

This chain uses TRBV10-3 with TRBJ2-3, with TRBD2 matching over 10 bases. There are 18 residues in the CDR3. V was clipped by 0 bases and J by 0 bases; unmatched bases: 6. Germline V CDR1 and CDR2: ENHRY, SYGVKD. The CDR3 DNA reads TGTGCCATCAGTGAGTCGGCGAGGACTAGCGGAAGCACAGATACGCAGTATTTT. It is translated as CAISESARTSGSTDTQYF.

This chain joins TRBV28 and TRBJ1-1; D is perhaps TRBD1 (5 bases). V dropped 5 bases and J dropped 0 bases, with 10 bases sitting between them. The germline gives CDR1 MDHEN, CDR2 SYDVKM. The CDR3 covers 14 residues. This CDR3 reads CASSTGTVNTEAFF. For the CDR3, the DNA is TGTGCCAGCAGTACCGGGACGGTGAACACTGAAGCTTTCTTT.

The V and J genes are TRBV6-1 and TRBJ2-6; D possibly corresponds to TRBD2 (5 bases). The CDR3 consists of 15 residues. Germline V gene sequence: CDR1 MNHNS, CDR2 SASEGT. V was shortened by 2 bases and J by 2 bases, with 7 bases between the two germline ends. CDR3 sequence: CASSEPGAGANVLTF. CDR3 bases: TGTGCCAGCAGTGAACCCGGGGCTGGGGCCAACGTCCTGACTTTC.

The V and J genes are TRBV11-2 and TRBJ2-7; D remains unclear. The germline CDR1 and CDR2 sequences are SGHAT and FQNNGV. The length of the CDR3 is 14 residues. The ends were cut back, 0 bases at V and 3 bases at J, with 9 bases in the middle. In DNA form, the CDR3 reads TGTGCCAGCAGCTTAGATCAACTGGACTACGAGCAGTACTTC. Translation gives CASSLDQLDYEQYF.

The rearrangement joins TRBV12-3 or TRBV12-4 to TRBJ1-2; D is uncertain. The CDR3 runs to 12 residues. V was trimmed by 1 base and J by 7 bases, leaving 7 bases between them. In DNA form, the CDR3 reads TGTGCCAGCAGTTTAGGGAAGAGTGGCTACACCTTC. Protein sequence: CASSLGKSGYTF.

The V gene is TRBV7-9, the J gene TRBJ2-7; a possible D gene is TRBD1 (5 bases). V lost 5 bases and J lost 0, with 11 bases in between. Germline CDR1 SEHNR, CDR2 FQNEAQ (reference sequence). This CDR3 is 14 amino acids long. In DNA, the CDR3 is TGTGCCAGCAGCGACGTAGGGGTCTCCTACGAGCAGTACTTC. Translated: CASSDVGVSYEQYF.

The chain uses TRBV20-1 and TRBJ1-2; D is unclear. The CDR3 has 11 residues. V was trimmed by 4 bases and J by 3 bases, leaving 6 bases between them. The germline gives CDR1 DFQATT, CDR2 SNEGSKA (reference sequence). The CDR3 sequence is CSAILDYGYTF. CDR3 DNA sequence: TGCAGTGCTATACTCGACTATGGCTACACCTTC.

The gene calls are TRBV10-2 and TRBJ2-4, with 10 bases identical to TRBD2. The CDR3 contains 18 residues. The junction had 8 bases not matched to a gene; V was cut back by 2 bases and J by 1 base. CDR1 and CDR2 (germline): WSHSY, SAAADI. CDR3 sequence reads: CASSEGVGAGGAKNIQYF. The CDR3 bases are TGCGCCAGCAGTGAGGGAGTGGGAGCGGGAGGGGCCAAAAACATTCAGTACTTC.

V usage is TRBV3-1 (or the pseudogene TRBV3-2) and J usage is TRBJ2-7, with 10 bases aligning to TRBD1. CDR1 and CDR2 from the germline V gene are LGHDT and YNNKEL (reference sequence). Losses at the gene ends were 4 bases for V and 3 bases for J; bases not matched to a gene: 6. The CDR3 totals 15 residues. CDR3 in amino acids: CASSLRGTGDYEQYF. CDR3 nucleotide sequence: TGTGCCAGCAGCCTACGAGGGACAGGGGACTACGAGCAGTACTTC.

The chain is built from TRBV10-3 and TRBJ2-1; 10 nucleotides line up with TRBD2. Trimming took 9 bases from V and 9 from J; bases not matched to a gene: 8. The CDR3 is 13 amino acids. CDR1 is ENHRY, CDR2 SYGVKD, per germline. The CDR3 DNA follows: TGTGCCATTAAGCGGGAGGGCCGAGGTGAGCAGTTCTTC. Protein product: CAIKREGRGEQFF.

In this sample, this clone turned up once. The chain links TRBV27 to TRBJ1-5; 7 nucleotides align to TRBD1. Germline assignment: CDR1 MNHEY and CDR2 SMNVEV (reference sequence). This CDR3 has 15 residues. V shed 6 bases, J shed 0 bases, and the junction held 5 bases outside the gene matches. DNA of the CDR3: TGTGCCAGCAGCCGACAGGGCTATAGCAATCAGCCCCAGCATTTT. Its translation: CASSRQGYSNQPQHF.

The chain combines TRBV4-1 with TRBJ2-1; tentatively, D is TRBD2 (5 bases). The germline CDR1 and CDR2 sequences are MGHRA and YSYEKL. There are 15 residues in the CDR3. The ends were cut back, 1 base at V and 9 bases at J, with 16 bases in the middle. The CDR3 reads CASSQGGGLVGEQFF. The CDR3 DNA follows: TGCGCCAGCAGCCAAGGAGGAGGATTGGTTGGTGAGCAGTTCTTC.